The 17 T cell receptor beta chains listed next were all sequenced from one sample in a study of T cells in Graves' hyperthyroidism and ophthalmopathy. Researchers took RNA transcripts and amplified the TCR beta CDR3 regions from them. Researchers ran a first-round RT-PCR on the TCR CDR3 using the HTBI primer set. TCRdb reanalysed the multiplex PCR reads using MiXCR and keeps one entry per CDR3 protein. The table shows 200,000 to 300,000 distinct CDR3 sequences, with less than 20% occurring only once. Sample: blood. Receptor source: a woman aged 18-29 years with Graves' ophthalmopathy.

This clonotype appeared many times. The chain carries TRBV2 and TRBJ1-2; a weak D match, TRBD1 (5 bases). Germline V CDR1 and CDR2: SNHLY, FYNNEI. The CDR3 covers 15 residues. V was clipped by 2 bases and J by 5 bases, with 15 bases between them. The CDR3 sequence: CASSESGGKLYGYTF. CDR3 DNA sequence: TGTGCCAGCAGTGAATCCGGGGGGAAACTGTATGGCTACACCTTC.

This clonotype was seen many times. The chain couples TRBV3-1 to TRBJ2-6; D is tentatively TRBD1 or TRBD2 (7 bases each). V lost 4 bases to trimming and J lost 1 base, with 17 bases between them. Germline V CDR1 and CDR2: LGHDT, YNNKEL (reference sequence). There are 18 residues in the CDR3. The CDR3 here is CASSPRQGGRSGANVLTF. The CDR3 DNA reads TGTGCCAGCAGCCCCCGACAGGGAGGGAGGTCTGGGGCCAACGTCCTGACTTTC.

In its sample, this clonotype was seen many times. The CDR3, as DNA: TGTGCCAGCAGCCAACATCTCTACGAGCAGTACTTC. This sequence encodes CASSQHLYEQYF. The chain couples TRBV3-1 to TRBJ2-7; the D is unclear. V dropped 2 bases and J dropped 3 bases, with 5 bases sitting between them. The CDR3 covers 12 residues. CDR1 is LGHDT, CDR2 YNNKEL, per germline (reference sequence).

This clonotype has more than one count but fewer than ten. The chain uses TRBV4-1 and TRBJ2-1, with 9 bases matching TRBD2. With 1 base clipped from V and 7 bases from J, the junction kept 11 bases outside the gene matches. The germline gives CDR1 MGHRA, CDR2 YSYEKL. CDR3 size: 17 residues. For the CDR3, the DNA is TGCGCCAGCAGCCAAGCCGGGCTCGCGGGAGGGTTTAATGAGCAGTTCTTC. It encodes CASSQAGLAGGFNEQFF.

The chain combines TRBV30 with TRBJ1-1, with 10 positions matching TRBD1. CDR1 is GTSNPN, CDR2 SVGIG, per germline (reference sequence). CDR3 length: 17 amino acids. Germline trimming cut 0 bases from V and 4 bases from J; bases unmatched to any gene: 11. In DNA, the CDR3 is TGTGCCTGGAGTGTACGTGGGACAGGGGTTGGAGGCACTGAAGCTTTCTTT. This sequence encodes CAWSVRGTGVGGTEAFF.

This clonotype was picked up a small number of times. The chain has TRBV30 and TRBJ2-1, with 11 bases that match TRBD2. This CDR3 has 15 residues. Germline loops: CDR1 GTSNPN, CDR2 SVGIG (reference sequence). V was pared by 0 bases and J by 6 bases, with 4 bases of the junction left unmatched. The CDR3 DNA follows: TGTGCCTGGAGTGTATTAGCGGGAGGGCGCAATGAGCAGTTCTTC. Its translation: CAWSVLAGGRNEQFF.

The chain recombines TRBV24-1 with TRBJ2-6; 8 nucleotides match TRBD1. This CDR3 has 20 residues. With 2 bases clipped from V and 0 bases from J, the junction kept 11 bases outside the gene matches. From germline, CDR1 is KGHDR and CDR2 SFDVKD. CDR3 amino acids: CATSDWRTGLTTSGANVLTF. Written as DNA, the CDR3 is TGTGCCACCAGTGATTGGCGGACAGGGCTTACAACCTCTGGGGCCAACGTCCTGACTTTC.

This clonotype was seen at least ten times. This rearrangement joins TRBV29-1 to TRBJ2-2, with D perhaps TRBD1 or TRBD2 (5 bases each). Per germline, CDR1 SQVTM and CDR2 ANQGSEA. Trimming took off 1 base at V and 0 bases at J, with 9 bases between the two ends. This CDR3 is built from 15 residues. The CDR3 nucleotides read TGCAGCGTTGAAGTAGGGGAGTCGAACACCGGGGAGCTGTTTTTT. Translating it yields CSVEVGESNTGELFF.

In its sample, this clonotype was seen many times. The rearrangement joins TRBV4-3 to TRBJ1-1; perhaps TRBD1 as D (5 bases). The ends were cut back, 4 bases at V and 4 bases at J, with 16 bases in the middle. The CDR3 spans 15 residues. Germline V gene data show CDR1 as LGHNA and CDR2 as YSLEER. The DNA of the CDR3 is TGCGCCAGCAGCCTGACGTCGGGGGAAGGCACTGAAGCTTTCTTT. It translates to CASSLTSGEGTEAFF.

Many counts were recorded for this clonotype. The chain joins TRBV20-1 to TRBJ2-1; D unclear. The CDR3 consists of 12 residues. Looked up from germline, CDR1 is DFQATT and CDR2 is SNEGSKA (reference sequence). Trimming pared 1 base from V and 5 bases from J, leaving 6 bases between. The CDR3 coding sequence is TGCAGTGCTAGAGTTAGGGACAATGAGCAGTTCTTC. Protein sequence: CSARVRDNEQFF.

The chain links TRBV5-1 to TRBJ2-5; 8 nucleotides match TRBD1. In germline, CDR1 is SGHRS, CDR2 YFSETQ. The length of the CDR3 is 15 residues. Germline trimming cut 0 bases from V and 5 bases from J; bases unmatched to any gene: 6. CDR3 loop: CASSLGRGREETQYF. CDR3 nucleotides: TGCGCCAGCAGCTTGGGCAGGGGGCGCGAGGAGACCCAGTACTTC.

In this sample, this clonotype turned up many times. The genes are TRBV5-5 and TRBJ1-2; 9 nucleotides align to TRBD1. The length of the CDR3 is 14 residues. Germline V gives CDR1 SGHKS, CDR2 YYEKEE (reference sequence). With 3 bases clipped from V and 6 bases from J, the junction kept 6 bases outside the gene matches. CDR3 amino acids: CASSSDRGSNGYTF. The CDR3 nucleotides are TGTGCCAGCAGCTCGGACAGGGGCTCGAATGGCTACACCTTC.

This clonotype was detected many times. The gene calls are TRBV6-2 or TRBV6-3 and TRBJ2-7; D is unresolved. The CDR3 covers 14 residues. V lost 2 bases and J 1 base, leaving 9 bases between the germline ends. CDR1 is MNHEY and CDR2 is SVGEGT in the germline V gene. The CDR3 DNA reads TGTGCCAGCAGTTACCTGCTAGTGTCCTACGAGCAGTACTTC. Its protein product is CASSYLLVSYEQYF.

This clonotype was seen ten or more times. The chain has TRBV6-1 and TRBJ1-4; no firm D call. CDR1 is MNHNS and CDR2 is SASEGT in the germline V gene. V gave up 7 bases and J gave up 4 bases, with 10 bases separating them. This CDR3 has 13 residues. This chain's CDR3 is CASKYRINEKLFF. CDR3 DNA sequence: TGTGCCAGCAAATACCGAATTAATGAAAAACTGTTTTTT.

This clonotype was counted ten times or more. The chain recombines TRBV9 with TRBJ2-3; the match to TRBD2 covers 8 bases. Germline-derived CDR1 and CDR2 are SGDLS and YYNGEE. Trimming removed 6 bases from V and 0 bases from J; junction bases left unmatched: 6. The CDR3 spans 15 residues. CDR3 sequence (DNA): TGTGCCAGCACCTTAACTAGCGGAAGCACAGATACGCAGTATTTT. As protein: CASTLTSGSTDTQYF.

This clonotype was seen at least ten times. The rearrangement joins TRBV28 to TRBJ2-6; D gene uncertain. The CDR3 runs to 15 residues. Germline assignment: CDR1 MDHEN and CDR2 SYDVKM. The V end was cut by 5 bases, the J end by 3 bases, with 11 bases between. Written as DNA, the CDR3 is TGTGCCAGCAGTACCGAGGTGGGTGGGGCCAACGTCCTGACTTTC. Residues: CASSTEVGGANVLTF.

Comments on this clonotype: Given a much more abundant clone one base away, this may be a read error. CDR3 bases: TGTGCCAGCAGCTTAGACCAGGGGAGACACAATGAGCAGTTCTTC. It specifies CASSLDQGRHNEQFF. The V and J genes are TRBV5-6 and TRBJ2-1; D may be TRBD1 (6 bases). Trimming cost V 2 bases and J 5 bases, with 14 bases left between them. This CDR3 region has 15 residues. Germline V gives CDR1 SGHDT, CDR2 YYEEEE.